The present TCR beta chain was sequenced within a study of T cells in Graves' hyperthyroidism and ophthalmopathy. Study summary: At the time of initial diagnosis and before any treatment, peripheral blood was collected.

Amplified regions were TCR beta CDR3 sequences from RNA transcripts. Primed by the HTBI set, a first-round RT-PCR was run on the TCR CDR3. TCRdb itself ran the multiplex PCR reads through MiXCR, one entry per CDR3 protein. The data show nearly 600,000 distinct CDR3 sequences, approximately 15% seen once. Broader study findings: Most expanded thyroid clonotypes above 0.001 also appeared in blood. Ophthalmopathy was predicted by the model a median of approximately six months ahead of onset.

The blood specimen was taken at initial hyperthyroidism diagnosis, before any ophthalmopathy symptoms. This clonotype was detected ten times or more. The antigen remains unidentified. The germline V gene encodes CDR1 SEHNR and CDR2 FQNEAQ (reference sequence). The CDR3 extends over 13 amino acids. V trimming: 10 bases; J trimming: 5 bases; junction bases outside the gene matches: 5. This chain uses TRBV7-9 with TRBJ2-5, with TRBD1 matching 12 bases. This TCR came from a woman aged 25 to 39 with Graves' hyperthyroidism that later progressed to Graves' ophthalmopathy. Specimen: blood. CDR3 coding DNA: TGTGCCATCAGGGACAGGGGGCTGGAGACCCAGTACTTC. Protein: CAIRDRGLETQYF.